The clone carrying this TCR beta chain came up a few times. What it recognizes is unknown. The source of the sample is a study of cytomegalovirus exposure and HLA in healthy donors. V lost 7 bases and J lost 9, with 24 bases in between. The CDR3 consists of 15 residues. Germline-derived CDR1 and CDR2 are MNHEY and SVGAGI. With 60 Vbeta and 13 Jbeta primers, the PCR was carried out. The assay was immunoSEQ multiplex PCR, and TCRdb's table has in-frame clones only and misses some. The sample lists about 120,000 clones; more than 75% were seen once. Study-wide findings and caveats: Most TCR sequences proved rare, with some public TCRs found in many donors. Later analysis showed TCR association rates varying by HLA locus, highest for DRB1 and lowest for HLA-C. Data from an earlier analysis indicated that most TCR beta V segments were productive either about 87% or about 30% of the time.

This TCR derives from a middle-aged woman in good health and CMV-seropositive. The rearrangement joins TRBV6-5 to TRBJ2-5, with D perhaps TRBD1 (5 bases). The material sequenced was PBMCs. CDR3 DNA: TGTGCCAGCATGGACCAGGGCCTTCCCGGATGGGCCCAGTACTTC. Residues: CASMDQGLPGWAQYF.